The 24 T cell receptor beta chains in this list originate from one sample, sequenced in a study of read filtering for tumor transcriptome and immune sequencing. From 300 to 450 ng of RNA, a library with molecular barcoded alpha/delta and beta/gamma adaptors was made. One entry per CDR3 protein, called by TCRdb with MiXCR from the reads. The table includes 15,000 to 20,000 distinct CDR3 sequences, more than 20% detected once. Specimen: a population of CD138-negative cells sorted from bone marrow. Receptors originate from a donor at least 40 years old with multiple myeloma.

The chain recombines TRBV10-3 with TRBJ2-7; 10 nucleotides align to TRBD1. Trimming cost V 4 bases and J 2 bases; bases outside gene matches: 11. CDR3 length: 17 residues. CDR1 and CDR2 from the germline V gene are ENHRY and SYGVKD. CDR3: CAISGGQGEKGTYEQYF. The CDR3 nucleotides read TGTGCCATCAGTGGTGGACAGGGGGAAAAAGGAACCTACGAGCAGTACTTC.

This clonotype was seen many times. CDR3 sequence: CASSQDSIAGVNEQFF. CDR3 nucleotides: TGTGCCAGCAGCCAAGATTCGATAGCGGGAGTGAATGAGCAGTTCTTC. The rearrangement joins TRBV14 to TRBJ2-1; 9 bases fit TRBD2. Looked up from germline, CDR1 is SGHDN and CDR2 is FVKESK. J gave up 7 bases and V 0 bases, and 7 bases lay outside the gene matches. This CDR3 comprises 16 residues.

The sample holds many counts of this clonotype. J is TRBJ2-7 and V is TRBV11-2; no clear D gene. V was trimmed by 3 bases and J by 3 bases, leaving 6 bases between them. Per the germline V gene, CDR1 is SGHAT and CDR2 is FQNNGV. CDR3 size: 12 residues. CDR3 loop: CASSFGSYEQYF. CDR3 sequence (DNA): TGTGCCAGCAGCTTCGGCAGCTACGAGCAGTACTTC. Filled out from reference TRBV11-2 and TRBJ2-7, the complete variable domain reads EAGVAQSPRYKIIEKRQSVAFWCNPISGHATLYWYQQILGQGPKLLIQFQNNGVVDDSQLPKDRFSAERLKGVDSTLKIQPAKLEDSAVYLCASSFGSYEQYFGPGTRLTVT.

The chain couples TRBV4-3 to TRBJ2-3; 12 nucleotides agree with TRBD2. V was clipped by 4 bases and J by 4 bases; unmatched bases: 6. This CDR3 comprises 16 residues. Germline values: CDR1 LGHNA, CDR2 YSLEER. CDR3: CASSPLASGRADTQYF. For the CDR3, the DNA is TGCGCCAGCAGCCCGCTCGCTAGCGGGAGGGCAGATACGCAGTATTTT.

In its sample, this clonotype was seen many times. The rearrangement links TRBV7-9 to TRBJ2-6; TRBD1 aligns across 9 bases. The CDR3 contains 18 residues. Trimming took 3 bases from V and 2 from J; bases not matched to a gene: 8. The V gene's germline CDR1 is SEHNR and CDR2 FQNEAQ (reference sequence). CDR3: CASSFLGTGLTGANVLTF. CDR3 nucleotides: TGTGCCAGCAGCTTCCTCGGGACAGGGTTGACTGGGGCCAACGTCCTGACTTTC.

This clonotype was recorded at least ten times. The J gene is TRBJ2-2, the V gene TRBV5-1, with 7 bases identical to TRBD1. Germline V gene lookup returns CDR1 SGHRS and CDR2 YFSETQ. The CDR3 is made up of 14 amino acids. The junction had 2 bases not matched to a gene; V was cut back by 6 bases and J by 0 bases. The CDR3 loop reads CASKTGANTGELFF. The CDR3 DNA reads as TGCGCCAGCAAAACAGGGGCGAACACCGGGGAGCTGTTTTTT.

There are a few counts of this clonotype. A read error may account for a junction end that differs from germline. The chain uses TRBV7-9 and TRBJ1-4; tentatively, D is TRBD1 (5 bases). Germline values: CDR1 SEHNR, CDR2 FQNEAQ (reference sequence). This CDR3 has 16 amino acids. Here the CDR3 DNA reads TGTGCCAGCAGCCCGGAGCAGGGAGCGTTTAATGAAAAACTGTTCTTT. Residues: CASSPEQGAFNEKLFF.

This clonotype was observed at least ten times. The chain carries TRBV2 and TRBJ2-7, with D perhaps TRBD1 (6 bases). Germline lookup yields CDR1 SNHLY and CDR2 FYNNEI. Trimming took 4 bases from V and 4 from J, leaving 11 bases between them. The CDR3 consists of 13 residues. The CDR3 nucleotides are TGTGCCAGCAGTGGTGACAGGTTATACGAGCAGTACTTC. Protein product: CASSGDRLYEQYF.

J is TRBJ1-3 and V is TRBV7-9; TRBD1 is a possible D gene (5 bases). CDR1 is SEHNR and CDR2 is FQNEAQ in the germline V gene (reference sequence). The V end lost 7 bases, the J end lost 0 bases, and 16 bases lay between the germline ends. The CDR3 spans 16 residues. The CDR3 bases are TGTGCCAGCACCACCCTGGGGCAGAGCTCTGGAAACACCATATATTTT. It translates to CASTTLGQSSGNTIYF. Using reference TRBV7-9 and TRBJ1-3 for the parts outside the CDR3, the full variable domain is DTGVSQNPRHKITKRGQNVTFRCDPISEHNRLYWYRQTLGQGPEFLTYFQNEAQLEKSRLLSDRFSAERPKGSFSTLEIQRTEQGDSAMYLCASTTLGQSSGNTIYFGEGSWLTVV.

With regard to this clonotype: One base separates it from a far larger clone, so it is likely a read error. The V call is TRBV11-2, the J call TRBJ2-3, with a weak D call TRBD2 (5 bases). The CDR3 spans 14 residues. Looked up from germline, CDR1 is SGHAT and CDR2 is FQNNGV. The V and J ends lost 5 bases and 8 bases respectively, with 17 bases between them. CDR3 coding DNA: TGTGCCAGCAGCCCAAGCGGAGGTAGAGGTACGCAGTATTTT. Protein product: CASSPSGGRGTQYF.

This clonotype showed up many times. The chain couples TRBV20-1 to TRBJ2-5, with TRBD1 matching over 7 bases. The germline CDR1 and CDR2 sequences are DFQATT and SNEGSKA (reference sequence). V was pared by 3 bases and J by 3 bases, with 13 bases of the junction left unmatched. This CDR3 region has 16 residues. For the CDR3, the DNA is TGCAGTGCTAGTCCTCGACTCGGGACAGAGGAAGAGACCCAGTACTTC. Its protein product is CSASPRLGTEEETQYF.

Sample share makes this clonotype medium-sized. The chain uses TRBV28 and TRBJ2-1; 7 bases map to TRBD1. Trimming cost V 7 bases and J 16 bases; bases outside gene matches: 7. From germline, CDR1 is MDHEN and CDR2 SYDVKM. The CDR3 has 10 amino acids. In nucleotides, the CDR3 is TGTGCCAGCAAAAGGGGGCCCATCTTCTTC. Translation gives CASKRGPIFF.

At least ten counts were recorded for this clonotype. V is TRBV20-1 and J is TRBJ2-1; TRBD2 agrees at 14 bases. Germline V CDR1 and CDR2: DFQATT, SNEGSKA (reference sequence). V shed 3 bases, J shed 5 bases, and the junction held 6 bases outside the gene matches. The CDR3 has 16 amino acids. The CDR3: CSASAGLAGGNNEQFF. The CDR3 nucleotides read TGCAGTGCTAGTGCTGGACTAGCGGGAGGCAACAATGAGCAGTTCTTC.

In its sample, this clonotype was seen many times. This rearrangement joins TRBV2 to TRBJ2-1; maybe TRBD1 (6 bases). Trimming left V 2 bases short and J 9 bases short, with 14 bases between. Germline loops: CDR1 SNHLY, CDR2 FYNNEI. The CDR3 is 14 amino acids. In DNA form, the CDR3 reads TGTGCCAGCAGTGAAAGGGGGAAGAATGGTGAGCAGTTCTTC. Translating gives CASSERGKNGEQFF. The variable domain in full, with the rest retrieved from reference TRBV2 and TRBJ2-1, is EPEVTQTPSHQVTQMGQEVILRCVPISNHLYFYWYRQILGQKVEFLVSFYNNEISEKSEIFDDQFSVERPDGSNFTLKIRSTKLEDSAMYFCASSERGKNGEQFFGPGTRLTVL.

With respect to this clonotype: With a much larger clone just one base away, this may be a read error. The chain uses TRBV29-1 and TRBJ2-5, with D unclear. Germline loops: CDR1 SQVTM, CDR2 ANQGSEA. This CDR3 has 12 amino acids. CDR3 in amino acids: CSVDRWEETQCF. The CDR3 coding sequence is TGCAGCGTTGACCGGTGGGAAGAGACCCAGTGCTTC.

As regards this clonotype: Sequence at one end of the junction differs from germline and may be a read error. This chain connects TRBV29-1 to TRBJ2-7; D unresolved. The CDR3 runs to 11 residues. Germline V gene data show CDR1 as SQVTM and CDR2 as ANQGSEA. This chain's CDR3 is CIVEEDHGQYF. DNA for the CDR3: TGCATCGTTGAAGAGGACCACGGGCAGTACTTC.

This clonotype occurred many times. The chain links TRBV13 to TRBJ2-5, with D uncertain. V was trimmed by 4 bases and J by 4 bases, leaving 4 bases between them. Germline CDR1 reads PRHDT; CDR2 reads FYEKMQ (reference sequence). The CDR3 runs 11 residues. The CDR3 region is CASSSRETQYF. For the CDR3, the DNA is TGTGCCAGCAGCTCCAGAGAGACCCAGTACTTC.

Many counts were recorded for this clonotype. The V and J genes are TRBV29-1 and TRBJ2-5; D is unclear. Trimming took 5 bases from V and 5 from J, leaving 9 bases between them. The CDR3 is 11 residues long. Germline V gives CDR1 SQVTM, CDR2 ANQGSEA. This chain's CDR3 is CSVSYRETQYF. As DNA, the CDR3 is TGCAGCGTTTCGTATCGGGAGACCCAGTACTTC.

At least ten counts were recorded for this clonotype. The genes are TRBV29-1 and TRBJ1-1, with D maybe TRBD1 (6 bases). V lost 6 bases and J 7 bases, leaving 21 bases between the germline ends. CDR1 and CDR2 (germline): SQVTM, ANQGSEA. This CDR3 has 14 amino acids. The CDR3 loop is CSVKTGFEAGEAFF. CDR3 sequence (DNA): TGCAGCGTAAAAACAGGGTTTGAAGCCGGTGAAGCTTTCTTT.

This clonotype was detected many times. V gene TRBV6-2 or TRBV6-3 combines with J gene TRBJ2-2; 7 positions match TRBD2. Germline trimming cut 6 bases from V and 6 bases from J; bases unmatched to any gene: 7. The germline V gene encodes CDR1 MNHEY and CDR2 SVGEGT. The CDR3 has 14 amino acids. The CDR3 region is CASSRGLVPGELFF. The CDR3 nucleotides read TGTGCCAGCAGCCGAGGACTAGTCCCCGGGGAGCTGTTTTTT.

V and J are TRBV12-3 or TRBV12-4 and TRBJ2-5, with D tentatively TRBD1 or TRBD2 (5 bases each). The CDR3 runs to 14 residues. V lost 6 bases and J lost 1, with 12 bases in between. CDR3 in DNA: TGTGCCAGCAGCGAGAGGGGAAGCCAAGAGACCCAGTACTTC. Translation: CASSERGSQETQYF.

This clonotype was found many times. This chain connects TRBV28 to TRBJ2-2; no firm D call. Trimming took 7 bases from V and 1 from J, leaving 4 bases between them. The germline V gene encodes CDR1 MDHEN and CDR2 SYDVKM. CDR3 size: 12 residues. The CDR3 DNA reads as TGTGCCAGCAAGGTGAACACCGGGGAGCTGTTTTTT. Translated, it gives CASKVNTGELFF.

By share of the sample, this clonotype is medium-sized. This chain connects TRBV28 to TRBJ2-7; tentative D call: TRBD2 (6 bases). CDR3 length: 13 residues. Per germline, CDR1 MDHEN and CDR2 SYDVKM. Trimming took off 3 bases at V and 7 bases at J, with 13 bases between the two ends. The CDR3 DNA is TGTGCCAGCAGTTTCGGGGGTGCGGGGGAGCAGTACTTC. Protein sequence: CASSFGGAGEQYF.

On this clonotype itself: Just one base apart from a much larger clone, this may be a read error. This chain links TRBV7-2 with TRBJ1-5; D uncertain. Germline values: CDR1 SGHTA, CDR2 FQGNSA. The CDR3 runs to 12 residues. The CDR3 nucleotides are TGTGCCTGCAGCTTAGCACGGGAAGCCCAGCATTTT. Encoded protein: CACSLAREAQHF. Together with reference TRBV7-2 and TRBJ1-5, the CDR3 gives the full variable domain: GAGVSQSPSNKVTEKGKDVELRCDPISGHTALYWYRQSLGQGLEFLIYFQGNSAPDKSGLPSDRFSAERTGGSVSTLTIQRTQQEDSAVYLCACSLAREAQHFGDGTRLSIL.